The rows below give T cell receptor beta chains drawn from one sample of a study of T cells in Graves' hyperthyroidism and ophthalmopathy. TCRdb re-derived calls from the multiplex PCR reads in MiXCR, one entry per CDR3 protein. The data contain about 510,000 distinct CDR3 sequences, 46% of them singletons. Material: peripheral blood or thyroid tissue (not recorded which). Receptors were obtained from an adult woman with Graves' disease, either hyperthyroidism or ophthalmopathy (not recorded which). CDR3s include the opening cysteine and the closing phenylalanine or tryptophan. The D gene is left open where the match is weak. The size entry is marked missing in some rows and otherwise reads once, few, many or a size class.

-,TRBD2,TRBV19,15,TRBJ2-1,TGTGCCAGTAGTATACGGGCGGGAGTATACAATGAGCAGTTCTTC,CASSIRAGVYNEQFF
-,TRBD1,TRBV6-1,14,TRBJ1-4,TGTGCCAGCAGTTACTACCGGACAGGGTCTAAACTGTTTTTT,CASSYYRTGSKLFF
-,TRBD2,TRBV6-5,14,TRBJ2-7,TGTGCCAGCAGCTTGACTAGCGGGAGGAGCGAGCAGTACTTC,CASSLTSGRSEQYF
many,TRBD1,TRBV5-1,16,TRBJ1-6,TGCGCCAGCAGCTTGGATGGCAGGGGGCGAGGTTCACCCCTCCACTTT,CASSLDGRGRGSPLHF
once,TRBD1,TRBV7-6,19,TRBJ2-6,TGTGCCAGCAGCTTAAACCCCGGGACAGAGTTCTCTGGGGCCAACGTCCTGACTTTC,CASSLNPGTEFSGANVLTF
many,-,TRBV7-3,13,TRBJ2-5,TGTGCCAGCAGCTCCACCCGACAAGAGACCCAGTACTTC,CASSSTRQETQYF
-,TRBD1,TRBV29-1,13,TRBJ1-1,TGCAGCTTACGGACAGGGAAGGGGCCTGAAGCTTTCTTT,CSLRTGKGPEAFF
-,-,TRBV5-1,14,TRBJ1-2,TGCGCCAGCAGCTTGGGGCAGGGAATATACGGCTACACCTTC,CASSLGQGIYGYTF
-,-,TRBV4-1,16,TRBJ1-5,TGCGCCAGCAGCTCGGGACTTCTAAACAGCAATCAGCCCCAGCATTTT,CASSSGLLNSNQPQHF
few,TRBD1,TRBV20-1,13,TRBJ2-5,TGCAGTGCTAGTTCCAGGGGGCAAGGGACCCAGTACTTC,CSASSRGQGTQYF
many,TRBD1,TRBV12-3/TRBV12-4,13,TRBJ1-4,TGTGCCAGCAGACCTAGGACAGGTGAAAAACTGTTTTTT,CASRPRTGEKLFF
-,-,TRBV9,14,TRBJ1-3,TGTGCCAGCAGCGCTCTCAACTCTGGAAACACCATATATTTT,CASSALNSGNTIYF
-,TRBD2,TRBV9,18,TRBJ2-5,TGTGCCAGCAGTTACCCGCGGGAGCGGGGGGGCCAGAGAGAGACCCAGTACTTC,CASSYPRERGGQRETQYF
once,TRBD1,TRBV12-3/TRBV12-4,15,TRBJ2-7,TGTGCCAGCAGTTTCGTGGGACAGGGTTTCGGGGAGCAGTACTTC,CASSFVGQGFGEQYF
many,TRBD1,TRBV7-2,16,TRBJ2-2,TGTGCCAGCAGCCGGTCAGGGGGCGCGAACACCGGGGAGCTGTTTTTT,CASSRSGGANTGELFF
-,TRBD1,TRBV5-1,15,TRBJ1-2,TGCGCCAGCAGCCCTTGGACAGGGGTAGGCTATGGCTACACCTTC,CASSPWTGVGYGYTF
-,-,TRBV7-2,12,TRBJ1-5,TGTGCCAGCAGCAATCGGGATCAGCCCCAGCATTTT,CASSNRDQPQHF
-,-,TRBV10-3,15,TRBJ1-5,TGTGCCATCAGTGAGTCCCCAGATAGCAATCAGCCCCAGCATTTT,CAISESPDSNQPQHF
-,-,TRBV4-1,11,TRBJ1-4,TGCGCCAGCAGGTCGGGAGGAAAACTGTTTTTT,CASRSGGKLFF
-,-,TRBV19,14,TRBJ2-2,TGTGCCAGTAGTCTCAGCTCGGACGCCGGGGAGCTGTTTTTT,CASSLSSDAGELFF
few,-,TRBV29-1,14,TRBJ2-2,TGCAGCGTTGAGGCACTCATGAACACCGGGGAGCTGTTTTTT,CSVEALMNTGELFF
many,-,TRBV9,14,TRBJ2-5,TGTGCCAGCAGCTTCTCAGCCAGCAAAGAGACCCAGTACTTC,CASSFSASKETQYF
many,-,TRBV7-2,15,TRBJ1-1,TGTGCCAGCACCCCATGGGCAGGGATGAACACTGAAGCTTTCTTT,CASTPWAGMNTEAFF
-,TRBD1,TRBV11-2,16,TRBJ2-5,TGTGCCACCGGGACAGGTTATCCCTCATGGCAAGAGACCCAGTACTTC,CATGTGYPSWQETQYF
few,-,TRBV5-4,14,TRBJ2-2,TGTGCCAGCAGCTCCAGGGGTCACACCGGGGAGCTGTTTTTT,CASSSRGHTGELFF
few,TRBD1,TRBV6-5,15,TRBJ1-1,TGTGCCAGCAGTCCCCCTCGGACAGGGGGCACTGAAGCTTTCTTT,CASSPPRTGGTEAFF
-,-,TRBV10-3,14,TRBJ2-7,TGTGCCAGCAGTTACGACAGATCGGGCTACGAGCAGTACTTC,CASSYDRSGYEQYF
many,-,TRBV20-1,13,TRBJ2-5,TGCAGTGCTAGCAAGACAGTGGGGAGGACCCAGTACTTC,CSASKTVGRTQYF
many,-,TRBV7-9,13,TRBJ1-2,TGTGCCAGCAGTTTGGGCCGCGCGTATGGCTACACCTTC,CASSLGRAYGYTF
-,-,TRBV2,15,TRBJ1-5,TGTGCCAGCAGTGAAGGGGGCCAGTTAAGTCAGCCCCAGCATTTT,CASSEGGQLSQPQHF
once,-,TRBV7-2,17,TRBJ2-7,TGTGCCAGCAGCGGGAAAATACCGGGTCCGAAGCAGAGGGAGCAGTACTTC,CASSGKIPGPKQREQYF
many,TRBD1,TRBV29-1,13,TRBJ2-7,TGCAGCACTACCGGGACAGGCCTCTACGAGCAGTACTTC,CSTTGTGLYEQYF
-,TRBD1,TRBV9,13,TRBJ2-7,TGTGCCAGCAGCTTGGAGTGGGGCGGGACAGGGCCATTC,CASSLEWGGTGPF
-,-,TRBV7-2,15,TRBJ1-6,TGTGCCAGCAGCCTAGGTCACGTTTATAATTCACCCCTCCACTTT,CASSLGHVYNSPLHF
many,-,TRBV20-1,12,TRBJ2-7,TGCAGTGCTAGCAGAGGGGGGGACGAGCAGTACTTC,CSASRGGDEQYF
many,TRBD1,TRBV29-1,14,TRBJ1-2,TGCAGCGTTCTTGACAGGGGGCGGGGAAGTGGCTACACCTTC,CSVLDRGRGSGYTF
-,-,TRBV7-9,13,TRBJ2-7,TGTGCCAGCAGTCCCCCAGCCGCCTACGAGCAGTACTTC,CASSPPAAYEQYF
-,TRBD1,TRBV29-1,12,TRBJ1-1,TGCAGCATCGGACAGGAGCACACTGAAGCTTTCTTT,CSIGQEHTEAFF
-,TRBD1,TRBV7-9,15,TRBJ2-5,TGTGCCAGCAGCCACCGGGACAGGGCAGGAGAGACCCAGTACTTC,CASSHRDRAGETQYF
-,TRBD1,TRBV7-2,16,TRBJ1-1,TGTGCCAGCAGCTTAGTTGCAGGGGGCGGGGAGCTGTCAGCTTTCTTT,CASSLVAGGGELSAFF
-,-,TRBV12-3/TRBV12-4,13,TRBJ2-5,TGTGCCAGCAGTTCCGACCGTTTAAGGACCCAGTACTTC,CASSSDRLRTQYF
-,-,TRBV10-3,13,TRBJ1-3,TGTGCCATCAGTGAGTCCTCTGGAAACACCATATATTTT,CAISESSGNTIYF
many,-,TRBV9,15,TRBJ1-5,TGTGCCAGCAGCGGGACCGGGTCTAGCAATCAGCCCCAGCATTTT,CASSGTGSSNQPQHF
-,-,TRBV7-7,14,TRBJ2-5,TGTGCTAGCAGCGTTGAGGGTAAATCGGGGACCCAGTACTTC,CASSVEGKSGTQYF
-,-,TRBV3-1,13,TRBJ2-7,TGTGCCAGCAGCCAGGGAGATGGTTACGAGCAGTACTTC,CASSQGDGYEQYF
-,-,TRBV2,14,TRBJ1-5,TGTGCCAGCAATGGGGTGGGGCAGAATCAGCCCCAGCATTTT,CASNGVGQNQPQHF
many,-,TRBV20-1,13,TRBJ1-1,TGCAGTGCTAGGCCGCGGGGAAGGACTGAAGCTTTCTTT,CSARPRGRTEAFF